Included here is one T cell receptor (beta chain) sequence, with context. Antigen specificity is unknown. These data belong to a study of glioma-infiltrating T cells. Study-level findings and limits: Very few CDR3 sequences were shared between tissue and blood.

Using RNA template, CDR3s of TCR alpha and beta were amplified with iRepertoire arm-PCR. One-step reverse transcription and amplification started from roughly 100-400 ng of tissue mRNA or PBMC total RNA. TCRdb reanalysed the multiplex PCR reads using MiXCR and keeps one entry per CDR3 protein. The repertoire has approximately 110,000 distinct CDR3 sequences, roughly 25% of them found once; the top ten carry about 15%. The CDR3 loop spans 17 amino acids. Trimming cost V 5 bases and J 5 bases; bases outside gene matches: 11. Looked up from germline, CDR1 is SEHNR and CDR2 is FQNEAQ (reference sequence).

The receptor was isolated from a human donor with low-grade glioma or glioblastoma, undergoing nonglioma brain surgery, or in good health (not recorded which). The source material was glioma tissue, nonneoplastic brain tissue, or PBMCs (not recorded which). V gene TRBV7-9 combines with J gene TRBJ2-3; 12 nucleotides agree with TRBD1. The CDR3 is CASSNPRDRGPKDTQYF. The CDR3 region has the DNA TGTGCCAGCAGCAACCCCCGGGACAGGGGGCCGAAAGATACGCAGTATTTT.